Listed below are T cell receptor beta chains from one sample, sequenced in a study of cytomegalovirus exposure and HLA in healthy donors. Profiled with immunoSEQ multiplex PCR; TCRdb holds only in-frame clones, not every one. The table includes tens of thousands of clones, around three quarters detected once. The sequenced material came from PBMCs. These TCRs come from a man aged 25 to 40 in good health and CMV-seronegative. Each CDR3 is given with its conserved first and last residue. The D gene is left open where the match is weak. Size is stated for part of the rows, as once, few or many counts, or as a class when the clone is expanded.

j_call v_call clone_size d_call cdr3_nt cdr3_aa
TRBJ1-4 TRBV5-1 medium-sized TRBD1 TGCGCCAGCAGCCTGGGGACAGGGAACACTAATGAAAAACTGTTTTTT CASSLGTGNTNEKLFF
TRBJ1-2 TRBV27 - - TGTGCCAGCAGTCTCCTTCCCCGGGGGGGCGCGGTTGGCTACACCTTC CASSLLPRGGAVGYTF
TRBJ1-6 TRBV10-3 - - TGTGCCATCAGTTTAGACAGAAATAATTCACCCCTCCACTTT CAISLDRNNSPLHF
TRBJ1-3 TRBV7-2 - TRBD1 TGTGCCAGCAGCCCGGACAGGTTCTCTGGAAACACCATATATTTT CASSPDRFSGNTIYF
TRBJ2-2 TRBV28 - - TGTGCCAGCCGGGAGATCACCGGGGAGCTGTTTTTT CASREITGELFF
TRBJ2-2 TRBV7-9 - - TGTGCCAGCAGCCTCCCGGGATCCGGGGAGCTGTTTTTT CASSLPGSGELFF
TRBJ1-5 TRBV18 once - TGTGCCAGCTCACCGCTCGAGGCATCTCAGCCCCAGCATTTT CASSPLEASQPQHF
TRBJ2-7 TRBV10-3 - TRBD2 TGTGCCATCAGTGACCCCGGGAGGAACGACGAGCAGTACTTC CAISDPGRNDEQYF
TRBJ2-2 TRBV18 - TRBD1 TGTGCCAGCTCACCGGGACAGTACAACACCGGGGAGCTGTTTTTT CASSPGQYNTGELFF
TRBJ1-3 TRBV6-5 medium-sized - TGTGCCACCCTTAACAGCGGTGGGGCTGGAAACACCATATATTTT CATLNSGGAGNTIYF
TRBJ2-7 TRBV6-5 - - TGTGCCAGCAGGGGGACTCGGAGCTCCTACGAGCAGTACTTC CASRGTRSSYEQYF
TRBJ2-2 TRBV18 few TRBD2 TGTGCCAGCTCACCGTCTAGCGGGACCGGCGGGGAGCTGTTTTTT CASSPSSGTGGELFF
TRBJ1-5 TRBV7-2 - - TGTGCCAGCAGCCTCTCGTCCCGGTCCCTAGGGGCCCAGCATTTT CASSLSSRSLGAQHF
TRBJ2-7 TRBV18 few - TGTGCCAGCTCACCGACACTAGGGGGAAACGAGCAGTACTTC CASSPTLGGNEQYF
TRBJ1-2 TRBV6-4 - TRBD1 TGTGCCAGCAGTGACCCGGGACAGGCCGGCTACACCTTC CASSDPGQAGYTF
TRBJ1-1 TRBV5-1 - - TGCGCCAGCAACCGGGACAAACTCATGAACACTGAAGCTTTCTTT CASNRDKLMNTEAFF
TRBJ2-5 TRBV30 - TRBD2 TGTGCCTGGAGTCCCCGGCTCGGGGAGGGGGAGACCCAGTACTTC CAWSPRLGEGETQYF
TRBJ2-1 TRBV9 - - TGTGCCAGCAGCGTAGGCGTTGAGCAGTTCTTC CASSVGVEQFF
TRBJ1-1 TRBV20-1 - - TGCAGTGCTAGAGATGGGGGCGATGCTTTCTTT CSARDGGDAFF
TRBJ2-2 TRBV30 - TRBD2 TGTGCCCGTCGAAAGCGGGAGAACACCGGGGAGCTGTTTTTT CARRKRENTGELFF
TRBJ1-6 TRBV7-2 once TRBD1 TGTGCCAGCAGTTGGGACAGGTATAATTCACCCCTCCACTTT CASSWDRYNSPLHF